This TCR beta chain emerged from a study of blood T cell repertoires in COVID-19. About the study: COVID-19 samples collected from the United States, Italy and Spain covered acute and convalescent phases. T cells, B-cell-depleted T cells, or PBMCs provided the cDNA or gDNA that served as material.

Seattle patients were enrolled during active infection and followed longitudinally. The length of the CDR3 is 13 residues. Original processing notes: The authors estimated nucleated cell counts from reference gene primer amplification. Only in-frame clones appear in the TCRdb table, and some are missing; sequencing was by immunoSEQ multiplex PCR. That table furnishes V, J and clone size, whereas the DNA furnished D and trimming. The repertoire includes 90,000 or so clones, around 86% of them detected once, and roughly 5.1% sits in the top ten. The specimen was peripheral blood. This sequence originates from a man in his 60s with COVID-19, enrolled during active disease. The gene calls are TRBV21-1 and TRBJ2-7; TRBD2 is taken as the D call from the table, unchecked against the DNA. TRBV21-1 is classified as a pseudogene. The CDR3 DNA follows: TGTGCCAGCCCTAGCGGGAGACGCAACGAGCAGTACTTC. As protein: CASPSGRRNEQYF.